This is a list of T cell receptor beta chains from one sample in a study of cytomegalovirus exposure and HLA in healthy donors. Data came from immunoSEQ multiplex PCR; TCRdb stores just in-frame clones and leaves some out. The sample holds roughly 130,000 clones; 85% to 90% are singletons and the top ten take approximately 1.3%. What was sequenced was PBMCs. These TCRs come from a young man in good health and CMV-seronegative. The CDR3 runs from the conserved cysteine through the conserved F or W. D genes are given only for firm matches. The size of a clone is reported for some rows only, either as once, few or many, or as a class for expanded clones.

J	V	D	length	size	DNA	CDR3
TRBJ2-3	TRBV7-2	TRBD2	16	NA	TGTGCCAGCAGCCCGAGACTAGCGGGAGCGGGGCATACGCAGTATTTT	CASSPRLAGAGHTQYF
TRBJ2-5	TRBV25-1	TRBD2	17	NA	TGTGCCAGCAGTAGGGGACTAGCGGTGATAGACCAAGAGACCCAGTACTTC	CASSRGLAVIDQETQYF
TRBJ2-1	TRBV6-1	TRBD2	14	NA	TGTGCCAGCAGTGTCGGACTAGTCGGCAATGAGCAGTTCTTC	CASSVGLVGNEQFF
TRBJ1-4	TRBV12-5	TRBD1	16	once	TGTGCTAGTGGTGCCGGGACAGGGGTTAATAATGAAAAACTGTTTTTT	CASGAGTGVNNEKLFF
TRBJ1-1	TRBV7-9	TRBD1	16	NA	TGTGCCAGCAGCTGGGACAGGTTCCGAATGAACACTGAAGCTTTCTTT	CASSWDRFRMNTEAFF
TRBJ1-4	TRBV7-9	NA	16	NA	TGTGCCAGCAGCTACGGCATGAGGGCAACTAATGAAAAACTGTTTTTT	CASSYGMRATNEKLFF
TRBJ2-7	TRBV4-1	TRBD2	17	NA	TGCGCCAGCAGCCAAGCACTAGCGGGCCCAGGTCGTAGGGAGCAGTACTTC	CASSQALAGPGRREQYF
TRBJ1-4	TRBV6-5	NA	13	NA	TGTGCCAGCAGTAGCAGGGTTGATGAAAAACTGTTTTTT	CASSSRVDEKLFF
TRBJ1-1	TRBV11-3	NA	13	NA	TGTGCCAGCAGCCCTAAGCGGGATACTGAAGCTTTCTTT	CASSPKRDTEAFF
TRBJ1-2	TRBV11-2	TRBD1	15	NA	TGTGCCAGCAGCTCCTCTAGGACAGGTCAATATGGCTACACCTTC	CASSSSRTGQYGYTF
TRBJ2-2	TRBV12-5	NA	11	NA	TGTGCTAGTGGTTCCCTCGGGGAGCTGTTTTTT	CASGSLGELFF
TRBJ2-1	TRBV9	TRBD2	17	NA	TGTGCCAGCAGCGTAGGCCAGCGGGGGGAACACTACAATGAGCAGTTCTTC	CASSVGQRGEHYNEQFF
TRBJ2-7	TRBV5-8	TRBD2	15	NA	TGTGCCAGCAGCCGCAGATTGCGGGGGGAGGGAGAGCAGTACTTC	CASSRRLRGEGEQYF
TRBJ2-7	TRBV19	TRBD2	14	NA	TGTGCCAGTAGTATAGTAGGGAGGGGCTACGAGCAGTACTTC	CASSIVGRGYEQYF
TRBJ2-2	TRBV19	NA	14	NA	TGTGCCAGTAGTATCCGGGAGACCACCGGGGAGCTGTTTTTT	CASSIRETTGELFF
TRBJ1-4	TRBV29-1	NA	14	NA	TGCAGCGCTACACAAATAACAGGGTATGAAAAACTGTTTTTT	CSATQITGYEKLFF
TRBJ2-2	TRBV4-1	TRBD1	16	NA	TGCGCCAGCAGCCAACCTTTAACAGGGGGCACCGGGGAGCTGTTTTTT	CASSQPLTGGTGELFF
TRBJ2-1	TRBV2	TRBD1	15	few	TGTGCCAGCAGGCCGGGGACAGGGGCCTACAATGAGCAGTTCTTC	CASRPGTGAYNEQFF
TRBJ2-7	TRBV5-1	NA	14	NA	TGCGCCAGCAGCTTGACAGGCCGCAACTACGAGCAGTACTTC	CASSLTGRNYEQYF
TRBJ1-4	TRBV27	TRBD1	15	NA	TGTGCCAGCAGTTTAGTCGGGACAGACTATGAAAAACTGTTTTTT	CASSLVGTDYEKLFF
TRBJ1-1	TRBV7-7	NA	17	NA	TGTGCCAGCAGCTTAGCGCAGAGGCGCCTTCTGAACACTGAAGCTTTCTTT	CASSLAQRRLLNTEAFF
TRBJ2-7	TRBV4-1	NA	13	few	TGCGCCAGCAGCCAAGCGGGAGAGTACGAGCAGTACTTC	CASSQAGEYEQYF
TRBJ2-7	TRBV4-3	NA	17	NA	TGCGCCAGCAGCCAAGATCGGTTGGGGCCAGGGGGGTACGAGCAGTACTTC	CASSQDRLGPGGYEQYF
TRBJ2-5	TRBV2	NA	13	NA	TGTGCCAGCATTTCTCTGGTCGGAGAGACCCAGTACTTC	CASISLVGETQYF
TRBJ2-5	TRBV2	TRBD2	15	once	TGTGCCAGCAGTGGCCTAGCGGGGCAGCAAGAGACCCAGTACTTC	CASSGLAGQQETQYF
TRBJ1-1	TRBV7-8	NA	13	NA	TGTGCCAGCAGCATCGCAGCGGTCACTGAAGCTTTCTTT	CASSIAAVTEAFF
TRBJ1-5	TRBV11-2	TRBD1	14	once	TGTGCCAGCACACCGGGACAGTACAATCAGCCCCAGCATTTT	CASTPGQYNQPQHF
TRBJ1-5	TRBV19	NA	15	few	TGTGCCAGTAGCAAGCAGGGTGTCGGGAATCAGCCCCAGCATTTT	CASSKQGVGNQPQHF
TRBJ1-1	TRBV7-2	TRBD1	14	NA	TGTGCCAGCAGCCGACTACAGGGGGGAACTGAAGCTTTCTTT	CASSRLQGGTEAFF
TRBJ2-7	TRBV5-6	NA	14	NA	TGTGCCAGCAGCCCTGCGGCAGGGTCCTACGAGCAGTACTTC	CASSPAAGSYEQYF
TRBJ2-7	TRBV13	NA	15	NA	TGTGCCAGCAGCCCCAAGCGGGCCGATTACTACGAGCAGTACTTC	CASSPKRADYYEQYF